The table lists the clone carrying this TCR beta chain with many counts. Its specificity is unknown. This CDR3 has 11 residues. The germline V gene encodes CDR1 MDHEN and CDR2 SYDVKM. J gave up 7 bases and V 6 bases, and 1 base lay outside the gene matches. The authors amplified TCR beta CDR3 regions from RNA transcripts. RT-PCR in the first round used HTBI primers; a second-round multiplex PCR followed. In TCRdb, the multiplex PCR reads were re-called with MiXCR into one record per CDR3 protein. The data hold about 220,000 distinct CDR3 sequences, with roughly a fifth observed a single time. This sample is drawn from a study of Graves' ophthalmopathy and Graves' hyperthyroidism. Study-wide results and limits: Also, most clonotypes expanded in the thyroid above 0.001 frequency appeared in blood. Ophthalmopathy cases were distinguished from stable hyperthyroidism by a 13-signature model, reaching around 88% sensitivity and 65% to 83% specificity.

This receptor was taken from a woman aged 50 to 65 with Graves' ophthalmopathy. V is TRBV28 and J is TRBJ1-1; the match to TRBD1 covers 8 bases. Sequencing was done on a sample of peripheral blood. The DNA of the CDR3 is TGTGCCAGCAGAGGGACAGGTGAAGCTTTCTTT. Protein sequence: CASRGTGEAFF.